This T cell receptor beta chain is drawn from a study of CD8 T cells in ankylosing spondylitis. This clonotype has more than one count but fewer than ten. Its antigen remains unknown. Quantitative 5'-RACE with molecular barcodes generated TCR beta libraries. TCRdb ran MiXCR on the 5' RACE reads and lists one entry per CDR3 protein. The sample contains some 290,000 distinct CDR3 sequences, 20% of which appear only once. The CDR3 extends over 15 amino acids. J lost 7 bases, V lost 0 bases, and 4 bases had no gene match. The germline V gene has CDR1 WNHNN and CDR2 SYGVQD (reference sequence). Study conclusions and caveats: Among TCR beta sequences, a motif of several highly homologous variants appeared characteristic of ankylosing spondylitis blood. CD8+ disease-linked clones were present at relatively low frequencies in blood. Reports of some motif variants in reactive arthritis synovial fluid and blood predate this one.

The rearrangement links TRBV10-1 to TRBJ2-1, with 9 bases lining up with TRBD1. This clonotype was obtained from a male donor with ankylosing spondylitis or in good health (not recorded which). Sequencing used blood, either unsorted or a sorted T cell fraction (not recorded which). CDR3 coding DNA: TGCGCCAGCAGTGAGTCCTACGGGACAGGGAATGAGCAGTTCTTC. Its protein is CASSESYGTGNEQFF.